These 14 T cell receptor beta chains came from one sample sequenced in a study of early T cells in non-severe SARS-CoV-2 infection. TCRdb fed the 5' RACE reads into MiXCR, producing one record per CDR3 protein. The sample lists tens of thousands of distinct CDR3 sequences, 12% occurring once. Source: whole blood, taken at baseline. These receptor sequences come from an adult who was a healthcare worker with PCR-confirmed SARS-CoV-2 infection or an uninfected control (not recorded which). The donor label of this sample is uncertain.

The chain employs TRBV5-1 and TRBJ1-1; D not resolved. The V gene lost 4 bases and the J gene lost 1 base, with 14 bases spanning the gap. CDR3 length equals 15 residues. In germline, CDR1 is SGHRS, CDR2 YFSETQ. The CDR3, as DNA: TGCGCCAGCAGCCCCCAGACGGGTAGGAACACTGAAGCTTTCTTT. It codes for CASSPQTGRNTEAFF.

This clonotype was recorded a few times. The V gene is TRBV3-1, the J gene TRBJ1-5; 7 nucleotides match TRBD1. CDR1 is LGHDT and CDR2 is YNNKEL in the germline V gene (reference sequence). V shed 5 bases and J 7 bases; nucleotides not matched to a gene: 8. The CDR3 is 14 residues long. CDR3 loop: CASSETGFGQPQHF. The CDR3 DNA reads TGTGCCAGCAGCGAGACAGGGTTTGGACAGCCCCAGCATTTT.

This clonotype was seen at least ten times. This chain uses TRBV20-1 with TRBJ2-5; the D gene is possibly TRBD1 (5 bases). The CDR3 has 12 amino acids. Between the trimmed V and J ends, which lost 3 bases and 5 bases, there was a span of 10 bases. The germline gives CDR1 DFQATT, CDR2 SNEGSKA (reference sequence). CDR3 amino acids: CSARAPGETQYF. Written as DNA, the CDR3 is TGCAGTGCTAGGGCCCCAGGGGAGACCCAGTACTTC.

The rearrangement links TRBV4-2 to TRBJ2-3, with 7 bases fitting TRBD1. Germline CDR1 and CDR2: LGHNA and YNFKEQ. The CDR3 is 14 residues long. Trimming took 8 bases from V and 4 from J; bases not matched to a gene: 9. The CDR3 reads CASVAGGNADTQYF. CDR3 nucleotides: TGTGCCAGCGTAGCAGGGGGAAACGCAGATACGCAGTATTTT.

The CDR3 sequence is CSARNHHLLAGESYNEQFF. The CDR3 DNA sequence: TGCAGTGCTAGAAATCACCACTTACTAGCGGGGGAGTCCTACAATGAGCAGTTCTTC. The genes are TRBV20-1 and TRBJ2-1; 11 bases line up with TRBD2. Looked up from germline, CDR1 is DFQATT and CDR2 is SNEGSKA (reference sequence). J was trimmed by 1 base and V by 2 bases; bases with no gene match: 13. The CDR3 is 19 amino acids.

This clonotype was observed a handful of times. This chain links TRBV7-3 with TRBJ2-3; D is perhaps TRBD2 (5 bases). V gave up 1 base and J gave up 0 bases, with 14 bases separating them. The CDR3 covers 17 residues. Germline CDR1 and CDR2: SGHTA and FQGTGA. CDR3 in DNA: TGTGCCAGCAGCTTAAACGGGGTAACCTCTAGCACAGATACGCAGTATTTT. This codes for CASSLNGVTSSTDTQYF.

This clonotype was seen a handful of times. The V call is TRBV10-3, the J call TRBJ2-3, with 14 bases matching TRBD2. The CDR3 sequence is 16 residues long. After removal of 6 bases from V and 3 bases from J, the junction contained 5 bases not matched to a gene. The germline gives CDR1 ENHRY, CDR2 SYGVKD. The DNA of the CDR3 is TGTGCCATCAGCCGGACTAGCGGGGGGTCTACAGATACGCAGTATTTT. Translated, it gives CAISRTSGGSTDTQYF.

V and J are TRBV18 and TRBJ2-1; D may be TRBD1 (6 bases). V was cut by 3 bases and J by 5 bases, with 14 bases left in between. Germline lookup yields CDR1 KGHSH and CDR2 LQKENI. The CDR3 loop spans 15 amino acids. The CDR3 is CASSPHPQGHNEQFF. The DNA for the CDR3 is TGTGCCAGCTCACCGCATCCGCAGGGGCACAATGAGCAGTTCTTC.

In this sample, this clonotype turned up a few times. This chain uses TRBV7-2 with TRBJ2-1; D possibly corresponds to TRBD2 (7 bases). This CDR3 has 16 amino acids. Trimming removed 4 bases at V and 7 bases at J, with 20 bases between. Per the germline V gene, CDR1 is SGHTA and CDR2 is FQGNSA. The CDR3 coding sequence is TGTGCCAGCAGCTCTATGAGGGGGGGCGGAAAAAATGAGCAGTTCTTC. Translation: CASSSMRGGGKNEQFF.

This clonotype was observed a single time. This sequence joins TRBV5-1 and TRBJ2-7; either TRBD1 or TRBD2 may fit D (5 bases each). Germline CDR1 is SGHRS and CDR2 is YFSETQ. The ends were cut back, 1 base at V and 4 bases at J, with 15 bases in the middle. This CDR3 is 15 amino acids long. CDR3 region: CASSLSGDGLYEQYV. In DNA, the CDR3 is TGCGCCAGCAGCTTGAGTGGGGACGGATTATACGAGCAGTACGTC.

This clonotype has at least ten counts. This chain uses TRBV3-1 with TRBJ1-2; possibly TRBD1 for D (5 bases). Trimming left V 1 base short and J 8 bases short, with 14 bases between. Germline CDR1 reads LGHDT; CDR2 reads YNNKEL (reference sequence). The length of the CDR3 is 14 residues. The CDR3 nucleotides are TGTGCCAGCAGCCAAGTCGGACGGGGCCGAGGCTACACCTTC. Its protein is CASSQVGRGRGYTF. The variable domain in full, completed from reference TRBV3-1 and TRBJ1-2, reads DTAVSQTPKYLVTQMGNDKSIKCEQNLGHDTMYWYKQDSKKFLKIMFSYNNKELIINETVPNRFSPKSPDKAHLNLHINSLELGDSAVYFCASSQVGRGRGYTFGSGTRLTVV.

This clonotype was recorded a few times. The gene calls are TRBV29-1 and TRBJ1-1, with D maybe TRBD1 (5 bases). The CDR3 totals 12 residues. The germline V gene has CDR1 SQVTM and CDR2 ANQGSEA. V lost 3 bases and J lost 4, with 9 bases in between. The CDR3 spells CSVDQGPTEAFF. The CDR3 nucleotides read TGCAGCGTTGATCAGGGCCCCACTGAAGCTTTCTTT.

This clonotype was seen a handful of times. This rearrangement joins TRBV5-6 to TRBJ2-7; TRBD1 is a possible D gene (6 bases). Trimming took 4 bases from V and 3 from J, leaving 14 bases between them. The germline V gene has CDR1 SGHDT and CDR2 YYEEEE. This CDR3 is built from 14 residues. The CDR3 spells CASSPGDILYEQYV. The CDR3 DNA is TGTGCCAGCAGCCCAGGGGACATTCTCTACGAGCAGTACGTC.

This clonotype was seen many times. The junction shows a germline mismatch at one end, possibly a read error. J is TRBJ2-1 and V is TRBV20-1; 12 bases agree with TRBD2. The CDR3 runs to 14 residues. Germline lookup yields CDR1 DFQATT and CDR2 SNEGSKA (reference sequence). The CDR3 loop is CSARALAGGHEQFF. The CDR3, as DNA: TGCAGTGCCAGAGCCCTAGCGGGGGGGCATGAGCAGTTCTTC.